Listed below are T cell receptor beta chains from one sample, sequenced in a study of radiation and T cells in renal cell carcinoma. Sequenced by immunoSEQ multiplex PCR; TCRdb stores in-frame clones only, minus some. The sample lists about 120,000 clones, over 75% occurring once. The specimen comprised blood, sampled from a patient whose treatment included radiotherapy and nephrectomy. These receptors were collected from a man in his fifties with renal cell carcinoma. CDR3s include the opening cysteine and the closing phenylalanine or tryptophan. Fields, in order: clone size, D gene, J gene, CDR3 length, V gene, CDR3 protein, CDR3 DNA. A D gene is named only where the DNA matches it firmly. Some rows have no size entry. The others give once, few or many, or a class for an expanded clone.

NA TRBD1 TRBJ2-5 14 TRBV11-2 CASSWDRSEETQYF TGTGCCAGCAGCTGGGACAGGTCTGAAGAGACCCAGTACTTC
NA NA TRBJ2-7 15 TRBV7-9 CASSSLRTDSYEQYF TGTGCCAGCAGCTCATTAAGGACGGATTCCTACGAGCAGTACTTC
NA NA TRBJ1-1 14 TRBV5-1 CASSSSGQFSEAFF TGCGCCAGCAGCTCCTCGGGGCAATTTTCAGAAGCTTTCTTT
few TRBD1 TRBJ1-3 15 TRBV2 CASSGVGTGKNTIYF TGTGCCAGCAGTGGAGTCGGGACAGGAAAAAACACCATATATTTT
once NA TRBJ2-5 12 TRBV2 CASMVAGETQYF TGTGCCTCAATGGTAGCTGGGGAGACCCAGTACTTC
NA NA TRBJ2-3 15 TRBV7-6 CASSLEAGPRDTQYF TGTGCCAGCAGCTTAGAGGCGGGGCCCAGAGATACGCAGTATTTT
NA NA TRBJ2-1 14 TRBV5-1 CASSSGGLHNEQFF TGCGCCAGCAGCTCAGGAGGACTGCACAATGAGCAGTTCTTC
few NA TRBJ2-7 11 TRBV2 CASSEADEQYF TGTGCCAGCAGTGAGGCAGACGAGCAGTACTTC
NA NA TRBJ1-1 14 TRBV5-1 CASSPVGGDTEAFF TGCGCCAGCAGCCCGGTCGGTGGTGACACTGAAGCTTTCTTT
few NA TRBJ1-2 13 TRBV30 CAWNIGGPYGYTF TGTGCCTGGAATATAGGGGGACCCTATGGCTACACCTTC
few NA TRBJ1-6 16 TRBV4-2 CASSQDLQGKGSPLHF TGTGCCAGCAGCCAAGATTTACAGGGCAAGGGGTCACCCCTCCACTTT
NA NA TRBJ2-3 15 TRBV29-1 CSVEEGRKNTDTQYF TGCAGCGTTGAAGAGGGCAGGAAAAACACAGATACGCAGTATTTT
NA TRBD1 TRBJ2-1 15 TRBV29-1 CSVRRWGQGANEQFF TGCAGCGTTCGACGGTGGGGACAGGGGGCAAATGAGCAGTTCTTC
NA NA TRBJ1-4 14 TRBV5-1 CASSEAATNEKLFF TGCGCCAGCAGCGAGGCAGCAACTAATGAAAAACTGTTTTTT
NA TRBD1 TRBJ1-4 14 TRBV6-5 CASSRGQVNEKLFF TGTGCCAGCAGCCGGGGACAGGTTAATGAAAAACTGTTTTTT
once TRBD2 TRBJ2-7 15 TRBV7-2 CASSLGLAGGHEQYF TGTGCCAGCAGCTTAGGACTAGCGGGAGGCCACGAGCAGTACTTC
once NA TRBJ2-7 12 TRBV7-3 CASSSPGAEQYF TGTGCCAGCAGCTCTCCCGGAGCCGAGCAGTACTTC